Following are 10 T cell receptor beta chains from one sample sequenced in a study of radiation and T cells in renal cell carcinoma. TCRdb keeps only in-frame clones here, not all; method: immunoSEQ multiplex PCR. The table lists 75,000 to 95,000 clones, about 85% of them singletons, with more than 9% in the top ten. As for time point: blood 4 weeks post-SBRT, at nephrectomy. Indicated treatment: 15 Gy SBRT to primary tumor, nephrectomy 4 weeks later. The sample in question was blood, obtained from a patient whose treatment included radiotherapy and nephrectomy. These receptors were collected from a man between 45 and 60 years old with renal cell carcinoma.

This chain connects TRBV19 to TRBJ1-2; 7 nucleotides align to TRBD1. With 0 bases clipped from V and 2 bases from J, the junction kept 9 bases outside the gene matches. The CDR3 covers 17 residues. Germline V CDR1 and CDR2: LNHDA, SQIVND (reference sequence). The CDR3 sequence: CASSIEGTASFNYGYTF. DNA of the CDR3: TGTGCCAGTAGTATAGAGGGGACAGCCTCTTTCAACTATGGCTACACCTTC.

The genes are TRBV21-1 and TRBJ2-7; the table's D call, TRBD1, was not checked against the DNA. TRBV21-1 is described as a pseudogene. This CDR3 is 15 amino acids long. The CDR3 bases are TGTGCCAGCAGCAATGCCGCTAACAGAGTCTACGAGCAGTACTTC. Amino acid sequence: CASSNAANRVYEQYF.

V and J are TRBV28 and TRBJ1-2; 7 bases line up with TRBD1. J was trimmed by 4 bases and V by 5 bases; bases with no gene match: 7. Germline V gene sequence: CDR1 MDHEN, CDR2 SYDVKM. The CDR3 loop spans 14 amino acids. CDR3 nucleotide sequence: TGTGCCAGCAGTCCCCTTGGACAGGTCTATGGCTACACCTTC. It yields the protein CASSPLGQVYGYTF.

The rearrangement uses TRBV5-1 and TRBJ2-7; 8 bases map to TRBD1. This CDR3 contains 18 residues. CDR1 is SGHRS and CDR2 is YFSETQ in the germline V gene. V shed 0 bases, J shed 3 bases, and the junction held 14 bases outside the gene matches. CDR3 bases: TGCGCCAGCAGCTTGGGGGCCACCGGGACAGGCGGAGACTACGAGCAGTACTTC. It is translated as CASSLGATGTGGDYEQYF. Combining the CDR3 with reference TRBV5-1 and TRBJ2-7 gives the whole variable domain KAGVTQTPRYLIKTRGQQVTLSCSPISGHRSVSWYQQTPGQGLQFLFEYFSETQRNKGNFPGRFSGRQFSNSRSEMNVSTLELGDSALYLCASSLGATGTGGDYEQYFGPGTRLTVT.

The chain combines TRBV18 with TRBJ2-2; 10 positions agree with TRBD1. V was pared by 3 bases and J by 5 bases, with 0 bases of the junction left unmatched. Germline assignment: CDR1 KGHSH and CDR2 LQKENI. The CDR3 length is 14 residues. The CDR3 sequence is CASSPGQGTGELFF. DNA for the CDR3: TGTGCCAGCTCACCGGGACAGGGGACCGGGGAGCTGTTTTTT. Full variable domain (remainder filled in from reference TRBV18 and TRBJ2-2): NAGVMQNPRHLVRRRGQEARLRCSPMKGHSHVYWYRQLPEEGLKFMVYLQKENIIDESGMPKERFSAEFPKEGPSILRIQQVVRGDSAAYFCASSPGQGTGELFFGEGSRLTVL.

The V and J genes are TRBV4-2 and TRBJ1-1; 8 bases agree with TRBD1. CDR1 and CDR2 from the germline V gene are LGHNA and YNFKEQ. CDR3 size: 17 residues. Unmatched junction bases numbered 6, after V lost 0 bases and J lost 0 bases. This CDR3 reads CASSQEVGTGLNTEAFF. The CDR3 nucleotides are TGTGCCAGCAGCCAAGAGGTGGGGACAGGCTTGAACACTGAAGCTTTCTTT.

The chain carries TRBV5-1 and TRBJ1-4; D not certain. This CDR3 is built from 15 residues. Trimming stripped 1 base from V and 0 bases from J, with 7 bases between. Germline V gene data show CDR1 as SGHRS and CDR2 as YFSETQ. The chain's CDR3 is CASSLTRPTNEKLFF. As DNA, the CDR3 is TGCGCCAGCAGCTTGACACGACCAACTAATGAAAAACTGTTTTTT.

The chain uses TRBV18 and TRBJ1-1; weak D call: TRBD1 (5 bases). The V gene lost 1 base and the J gene lost 4 bases, with 10 bases spanning the gap. This CDR3 region has 14 residues. Germline V gene data show CDR1 as KGHSH and CDR2 as LQKENI. In DNA, the CDR3 is TGTGCCAGCTCACCACAGGGTGGGGGCACTGAAGCTTTCTTT. This sequence encodes CASSPQGGGTEAFF.

Remarks on this clone: A read error may account for a junction end that differs from germline. V usage is TRBV18 and J usage is TRBJ2-5; D may be TRBD1 (7 bases). The CDR3 totals 17 residues. Germline-derived CDR1 and CDR2 are KGHSH and LQKENI. Here the CDR3 DNA reads TGTGCCAGCTCACCGCTCAGGCAGGGGGGCGTCCAAGAGATCCAGTACTTC. The encoded protein is CASSPLRQGGVQEIQYF.

The rearrangement links TRBV5-1 to TRBJ2-3; tentative D call: TRBD2 (6 bases). The V and J ends lost 0 bases and 6 bases respectively, with 11 bases between them. This CDR3 has 14 amino acids. Germline CDR1 is SGHRS and CDR2 is YFSETQ. CDR3 DNA: TGCGCCAGCAGCTTGGAGACTAGTAAGGATACGCAGTATTTT. This sequence encodes CASSLETSKDTQYF.